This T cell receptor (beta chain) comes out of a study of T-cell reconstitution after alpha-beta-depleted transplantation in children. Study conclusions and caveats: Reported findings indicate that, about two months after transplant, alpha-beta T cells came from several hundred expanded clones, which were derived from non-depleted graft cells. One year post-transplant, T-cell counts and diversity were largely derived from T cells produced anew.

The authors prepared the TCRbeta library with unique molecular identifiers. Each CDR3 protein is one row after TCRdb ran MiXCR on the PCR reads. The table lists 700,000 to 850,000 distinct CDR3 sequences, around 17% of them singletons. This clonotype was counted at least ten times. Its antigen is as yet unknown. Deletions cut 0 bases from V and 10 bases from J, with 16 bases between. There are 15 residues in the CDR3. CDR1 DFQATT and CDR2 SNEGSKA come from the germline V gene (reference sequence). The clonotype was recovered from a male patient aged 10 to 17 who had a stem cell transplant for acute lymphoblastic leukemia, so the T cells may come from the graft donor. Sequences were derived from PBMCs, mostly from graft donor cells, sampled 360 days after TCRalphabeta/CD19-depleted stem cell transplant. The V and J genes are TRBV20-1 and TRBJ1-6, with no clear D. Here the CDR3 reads CSARDLRLSMSPLHF. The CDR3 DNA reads TGCAGTGCTAGAGATCTTCGACTCTCTATGTCACCCCTCCACTTT.